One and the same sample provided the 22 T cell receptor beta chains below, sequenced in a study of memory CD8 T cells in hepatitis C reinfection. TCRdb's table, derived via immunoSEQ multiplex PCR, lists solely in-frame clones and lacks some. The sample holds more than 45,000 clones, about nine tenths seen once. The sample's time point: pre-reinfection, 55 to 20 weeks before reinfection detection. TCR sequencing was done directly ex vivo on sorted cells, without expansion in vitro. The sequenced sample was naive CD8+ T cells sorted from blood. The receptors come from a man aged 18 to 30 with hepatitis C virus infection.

CDR3 DNA: TGTGCCAGCAGCTTAGATGACAGGGGTGGTCAGCCCCAGCATTTT. Translating it yields CASSLDDRGGQPQHF. The chain joins TRBV7-9 to TRBJ1-5, with 8 bases fitting TRBD1. CDR3 size: 15 residues. The germline V gene encodes CDR1 SEHNR and CDR2 FQNEAQ (reference sequence). V was pared by 1 base and J by 6 bases, with 5 bases of the junction left unmatched.

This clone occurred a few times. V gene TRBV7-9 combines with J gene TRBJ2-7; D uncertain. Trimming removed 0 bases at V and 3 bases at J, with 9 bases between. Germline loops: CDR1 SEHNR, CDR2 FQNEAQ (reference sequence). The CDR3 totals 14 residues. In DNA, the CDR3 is TGTGCCAGCAGCTTAGCGCCACACCACTACGAGCAGTACTTC. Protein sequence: CASSLAPHHYEQYF.

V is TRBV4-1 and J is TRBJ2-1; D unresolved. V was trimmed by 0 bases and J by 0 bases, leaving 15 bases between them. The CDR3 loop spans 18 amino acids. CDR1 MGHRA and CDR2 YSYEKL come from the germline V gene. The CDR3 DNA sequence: TGCGCCAGCAGCCAAGATCCGCTCACAGAGAGCTCCTACAATGAGCAGTTCTTC. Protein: CASSQDPLTESSYNEQFF.

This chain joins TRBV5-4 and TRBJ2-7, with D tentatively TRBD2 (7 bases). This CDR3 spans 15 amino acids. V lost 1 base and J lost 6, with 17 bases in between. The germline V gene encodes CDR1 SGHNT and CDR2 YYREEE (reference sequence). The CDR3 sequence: CASSLKGGGFSEQYF. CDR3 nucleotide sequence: TGTGCCAGCAGCTTGAAAGGGGGGGGATTCTCCGAGCAGTACTTC.

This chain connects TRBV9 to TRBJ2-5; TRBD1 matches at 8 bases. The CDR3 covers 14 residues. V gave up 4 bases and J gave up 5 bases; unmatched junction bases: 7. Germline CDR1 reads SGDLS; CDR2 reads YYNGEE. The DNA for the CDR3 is TGTGCCAGCAGCCTACCAGGGGGCGGGGAGACCCAGTACTTC. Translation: CASSLPGGGETQYF.

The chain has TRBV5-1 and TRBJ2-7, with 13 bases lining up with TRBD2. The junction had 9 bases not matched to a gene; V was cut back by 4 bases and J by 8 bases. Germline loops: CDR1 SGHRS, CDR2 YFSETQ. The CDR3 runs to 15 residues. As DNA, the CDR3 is TGCGCCAGCAGCCCGGGACTAGCGGGACTTAGTAAGCAGTACTTC. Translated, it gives CASSPGLAGLSKQYF.

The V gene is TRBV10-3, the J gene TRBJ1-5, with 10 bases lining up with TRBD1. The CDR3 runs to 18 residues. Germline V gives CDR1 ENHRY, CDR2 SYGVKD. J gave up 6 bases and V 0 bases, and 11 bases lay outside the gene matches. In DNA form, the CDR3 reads TGTGCCATCAGTGAGTCGGGGACAGGGGTGTTTGAGGGTCAGCCCCAGCATTTT. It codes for CAISESGTGVFEGQPQHF.

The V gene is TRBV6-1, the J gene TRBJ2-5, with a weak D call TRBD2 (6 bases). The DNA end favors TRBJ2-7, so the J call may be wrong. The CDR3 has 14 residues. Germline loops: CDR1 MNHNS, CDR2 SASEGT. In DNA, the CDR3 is TGTGCCAGCAGTGAAGGACTAGGGGCCTACGAGCAGTACTTC. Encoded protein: CASSEGLGAYEQYF.

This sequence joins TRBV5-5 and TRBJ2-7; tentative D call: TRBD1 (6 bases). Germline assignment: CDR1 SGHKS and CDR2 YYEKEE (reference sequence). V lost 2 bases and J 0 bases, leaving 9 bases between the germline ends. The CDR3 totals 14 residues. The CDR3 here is CASSFGGSSYEQYF. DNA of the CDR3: TGTGCCAGCAGCTTTGGGGGCAGCTCCTACGAGCAGTACTTC.

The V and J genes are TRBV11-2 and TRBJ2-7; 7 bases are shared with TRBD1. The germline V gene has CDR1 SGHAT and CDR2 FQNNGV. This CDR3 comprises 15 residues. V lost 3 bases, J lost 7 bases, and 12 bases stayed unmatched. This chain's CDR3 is CASSFYRGMEWEQYF. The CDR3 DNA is TGTGCCAGCAGCTTTTACAGGGGAATGGAATGGGAGCAGTACTTC.

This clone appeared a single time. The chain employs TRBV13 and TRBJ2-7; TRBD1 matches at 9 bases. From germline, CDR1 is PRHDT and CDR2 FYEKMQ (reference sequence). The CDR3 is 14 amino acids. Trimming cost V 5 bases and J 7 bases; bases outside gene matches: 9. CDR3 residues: CASSRTGEYEEQYF. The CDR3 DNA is TGTGCCAGCAGCCGGACAGGGGAATACGAAGAGCAGTACTTC.

This CDR3 reads CASSLPGGGETDTQYF. For the CDR3, the DNA is TGTGCCAGCAGTTTACCAGGGGGCGGGGAGACAGATACGCAGTATTTT. The genes are TRBV28 and TRBJ2-3, with 8 bases fitting TRBD1. The CDR3 is made up of 16 amino acids. After removal of 2 bases from V and 3 bases from J, the junction contained 7 bases not matched to a gene. Germline loops: CDR1 MDHEN, CDR2 SYDVKM.

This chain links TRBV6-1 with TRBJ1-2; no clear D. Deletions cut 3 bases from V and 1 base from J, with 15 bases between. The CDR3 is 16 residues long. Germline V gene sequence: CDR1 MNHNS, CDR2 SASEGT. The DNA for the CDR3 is TGTGCCAGCAGTGAGCTGCGGCTGCCCATTAACTATGGCTACACCTTC. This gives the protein CASSELRLPINYGYTF.

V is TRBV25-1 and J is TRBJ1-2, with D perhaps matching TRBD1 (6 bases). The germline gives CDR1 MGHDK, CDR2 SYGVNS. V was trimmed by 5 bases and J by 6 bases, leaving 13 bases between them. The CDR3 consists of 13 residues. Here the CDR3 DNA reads TGTGCCAGCAGTTCGACAGGTTCTAATGGCTACACCTTC. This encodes CASSSTGSNGYTF.

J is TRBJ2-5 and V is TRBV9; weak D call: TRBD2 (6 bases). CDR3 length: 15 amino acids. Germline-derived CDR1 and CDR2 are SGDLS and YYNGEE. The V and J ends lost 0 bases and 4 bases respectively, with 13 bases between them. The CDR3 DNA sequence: TGTGCCAGCAGCGTAGCGGGGGATAGCGGAGAGACCCAGTACTTC. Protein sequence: CASSVAGDSGETQYF. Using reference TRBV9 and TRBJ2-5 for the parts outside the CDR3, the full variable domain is DSGVTQTPKHLITATGQRVTLRCSPRSGDLSVYWYQQSLDQGLQFLIQYYNGEERAKGNILERFSAQQFPDLHSELNLSSLELGDSALYFCASSVAGDSGETQYFGPGTRLLVL.

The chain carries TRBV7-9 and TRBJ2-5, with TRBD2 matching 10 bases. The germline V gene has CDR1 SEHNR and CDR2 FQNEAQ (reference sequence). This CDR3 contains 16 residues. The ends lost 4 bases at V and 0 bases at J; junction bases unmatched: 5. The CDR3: CASSSDLAGDQETQYF. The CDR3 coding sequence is TGTGCCAGCAGCTCGGACCTAGCGGGGGACCAAGAGACCCAGTACTTC.

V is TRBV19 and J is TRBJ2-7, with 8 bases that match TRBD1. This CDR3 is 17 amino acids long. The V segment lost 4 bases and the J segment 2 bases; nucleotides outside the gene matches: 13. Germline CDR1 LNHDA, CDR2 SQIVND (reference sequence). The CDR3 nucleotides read TGTGCCAGTAGTACGGCCGGGGGCAGGGGGCGAACCTACGAGCAGTACTTC. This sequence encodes CASSTAGGRGRTYEQYF.

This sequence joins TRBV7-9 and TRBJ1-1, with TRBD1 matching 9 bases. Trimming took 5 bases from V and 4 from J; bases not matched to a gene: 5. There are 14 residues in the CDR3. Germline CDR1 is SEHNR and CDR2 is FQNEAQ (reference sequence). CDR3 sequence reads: CASSQTGGGTEAFF. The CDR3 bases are TGTGCCAGCAGCCAGACAGGGGGAGGCACTGAAGCTTTCTTT. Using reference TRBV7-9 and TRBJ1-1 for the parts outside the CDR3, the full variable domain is DTGVSQNPRHKITKRGQNVTFRCDPISEHNRLYWYRQTLGQGPEFLTYFQNEAQLEKSRLLSDRFSAERPKGSFSTLEIQRTEQGDSAMYLCASSQTGGGTEAFFGQGTRLTVV.

CDR3 protein: CASSLGGGTDTQYF. The CDR3, as DNA: TGTGCCAGCAGCTTAGGCGGAGGCACAGATACGCAGTATTTT. The rearrangement uses TRBV11-2 and TRBJ2-3, with unresolved D. The germline CDR1 and CDR2 sequences are SGHAT and FQNNGV. The CDR3 is 14 amino acids. Trimming took off 1 base at V and 1 base at J, with 6 bases between the two ends.

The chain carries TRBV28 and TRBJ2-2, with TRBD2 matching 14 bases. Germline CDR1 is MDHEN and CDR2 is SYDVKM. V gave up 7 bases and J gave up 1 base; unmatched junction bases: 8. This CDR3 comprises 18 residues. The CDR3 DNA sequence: TGTGCCAGCAAACCGAGCGGGACTAGCGGGAGGAACACCGGGGAGCTGTTTTTT. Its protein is CASKPSGTSGRNTGELFF.

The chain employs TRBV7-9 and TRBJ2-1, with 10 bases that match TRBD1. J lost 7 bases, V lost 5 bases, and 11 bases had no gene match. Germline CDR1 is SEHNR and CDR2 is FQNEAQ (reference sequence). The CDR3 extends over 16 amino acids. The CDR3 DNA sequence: TGTGCCAGCAGCCCAGAGACAGGGGGCCTGAAAAATGAGCAGTTCTTC. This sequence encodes CASSPETGGLKNEQFF.

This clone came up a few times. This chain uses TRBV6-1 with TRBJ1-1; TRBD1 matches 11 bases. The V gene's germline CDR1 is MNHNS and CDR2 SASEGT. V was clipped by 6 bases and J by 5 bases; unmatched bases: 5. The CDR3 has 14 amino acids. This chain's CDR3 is CASRRTGGRTEAFF. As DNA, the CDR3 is TGTGCCAGCAGGAGGACAGGGGGCAGAACTGAAGCTTTCTTT.